The next 3 T cell receptor beta chains were all read from a single sample in a study of blood T cell repertoires in COVID-19. The data were produced by immunoSEQ multiplex PCR, yet TCRdb's version contains in-frame clones alone and is incomplete. The table shows 180,000 or so clones, with 70% to 90% occurring only once. Sequencing was performed on peripheral blood. Receptors were obtained from a person aged 70 to 85 with COVID-19, enrolled during active disease.

This clone came up once. V and J are TRBV30 and TRBJ1-6; tentative D call: TRBD1 (5 bases). Trimming left V 1 base short and J 8 bases short, with 9 bases between. Germline CDR1 reads GTSNPN; CDR2 reads SVGIG (reference sequence). The CDR3 covers 13 residues. The CDR3 sequence: CAWSGGGDSPLHF. The CDR3 coding sequence is TGTGCCTGGAGTGGTGGGGGGGATTCACCCCTCCACTTT.

The V call is TRBV7-2, the J call TRBJ2-7; 12 nucleotides line up with TRBD2. Trimming at V came to 3 bases and at J to 7 bases, leaving 4 bases not matched to a gene. The CDR3 runs 14 residues. Germline assignment: CDR1 SGHTA and CDR2 FQGNSA. CDR3 DNA sequence: TGTGCCAGCAGCTTCAGTCTAGCGGGGGGGGAGCAGTACTTC. As protein: CASSFSLAGGEQYF.

This sequence joins TRBV6-2 or TRBV6-3 and TRBJ1-1, with D tentatively TRBD1 (5 bases). This CDR3 comprises 17 residues. V was shortened by 2 bases and J by 1 base, with 17 bases between the two germline ends. Germline loops: CDR1 MNHEY, CDR2 SVGEGT. The CDR3 is CASSYEMGAGGNTEAFF. In DNA form, the CDR3 reads TGTGCCAGCAGTTACGAAATGGGCGCGGGGGGGAACACTGAAGCTTTCTTT.